The 25 T cell receptor beta chains presented below share a single source sample, sequenced in a study of T cell responses to AZD1222 COVID-19 vaccine. Sequenced by immunoSEQ multiplex PCR; TCRdb stores in-frame clones only, minus some. The table has roughly 150,000 clones, over 80% seen once; the top ten hold approximately 9.1%. The input for sequencing was peripheral blood, taken 28 days after the second AZD1222 dose. Receptor source: an adult who received the AZD1222 COVID-19 vaccine.

A note on this clone: A junction end diverges from the germline sequence, so it may reflect a read error. The chain employs TRBV7-7 and TRBJ2-5; 13 bases are shared with TRBD2. The CDR3 is 16 residues long. Germline lookup yields CDR1 SSHAT and CDR2 FNYEAQ (reference sequence). As DNA, the CDR3 is TGTGCTAGCAGCTTAGTTGGACTAGCGGGAGAGGAGACCCAGTACTTC. It specifies CASSLVGLAGEETQYF.

The chain has TRBV10-3 and TRBJ2-7, with 11 bases fitting TRBD2. The CDR3 runs to 13 residues. J lost 3 bases, V lost 10 bases, and 5 bases had no gene match. Germline CDR1 and CDR2: ENHRY and SYGVKD. CDR3 coding DNA: TGTGCCACCCGACTAGCGGGACTCTACGAGCAGTACTTC. Its protein product is CATRLAGLYEQYF.

CDR3 sequence (DNA): TGTGCCAGCAGTTACGGAGGACTAGCGGGAGGGGTCGAGCAGTACTTC. This encodes CASSYGGLAGGVEQYF. The chain employs TRBV6-2 or TRBV6-3 and TRBJ2-7, with 15 nucleotides matching TRBD2. The germline V gene has CDR1 MNHEY and CDR2 SVGEGT. The junction had 5 bases not matched to a gene; V was cut back by 2 bases and J by 6 bases. This CDR3 has 16 residues.

The CDR3 region is CATSGQLNEQFF. CDR3 DNA: TGTGCCACCTCGGGACAGCTCAATGAGCAGTTCTTC. The chain recombines TRBV15 with TRBJ2-1; the match to TRBD1 covers 7 bases. This CDR3 is built from 12 residues. Trimming at V came to 8 bases and at J to 6 bases, leaving 4 bases not matched to a gene. The germline CDR1 and CDR2 sequences are LNHNV and YYDKDF (reference sequence).

V usage is TRBV7-2 and J usage is TRBJ1-4; D may be TRBD1 (6 bases). This CDR3 is built from 18 residues. Trimming stripped 2 bases from V and 3 bases from J, with 19 bases between. CDR1 is SGHTA, CDR2 FQGNSA, per germline. As DNA, the CDR3 is TGTGCCAGCAGCTTAATGGCTGCAGGGGTGGTAGCTAATGAAAAACTGTTTTTT. This sequence encodes CASSLMAAGVVANEKLFF.

The chain has TRBV24-1 and TRBJ1-2; D is unresolved. This CDR3 is built from 16 residues. Trimming took off 5 bases at V and 1 base at J, with 16 bases between the two ends. Looked up from germline, CDR1 is KGHDR and CDR2 is SFDVKD. This chain's CDR3 is CATSAGTATFNYGYTF. CDR3 bases: TGTGCCACCAGTGCGGGCACAGCGACCTTTAACTATGGCTACACCTTC.

The rearrangement links TRBV28 to TRBJ2-5, with 8 nucleotides matching TRBD1. Germline-derived CDR1 and CDR2 are MDHEN and SYDVKM. V lost 2 bases and J lost 4; bases outside the gene matches: 9. The CDR3 is 16 amino acids. The CDR3 DNA reads TGTGCCAGCAGTTTAAAACGAGTCAGGGGGCCAGAGACCCAGTACTTC. This translates into CASSLKRVRGPETQYF.

The chain employs TRBV19 and TRBJ1-1; tentatively, D is TRBD1 (6 bases). V was shortened by 10 bases and J by 5 bases, with 17 bases between the two germline ends. Germline CDR1 and CDR2: LNHDA and SQIVND (reference sequence). This CDR3 spans 13 amino acids. The CDR3 reads CATRGGDWTEAFF. As DNA, the CDR3 is TGTGCCACCAGGGGCGGGGATTGGACTGAAGCTTTCTTT.

The chain employs TRBV4-1 and TRBJ2-6; D remains ambiguous. V lost 4 bases and J lost 2, with 15 bases in between. Looked up from germline, CDR1 is MGHRA and CDR2 is YSYEKL. There are 17 residues in the CDR3. The CDR3 is CASSLGSGVAGANVLTF. The CDR3 DNA reads as TGCGCCAGCAGCCTAGGGTCTGGGGTCGCTGGGGCCAACGTCCTGACTTTC.

The J gene is TRBJ1-2, the V gene TRBV6-4; D unclear. The length of the CDR3 is 14 residues. Per germline, CDR1 MRHNA and CDR2 SNTAGT. Trimming stripped 6 bases from V and 2 bases from J, with 13 bases between. The CDR3 nucleotides read TGTGCCAGCAGCCCTTACGGCGGGAACTATGGCTACACCTTC. Its protein product is CASSPYGGNYGYTF.

The rearrangement joins TRBV20-1 to TRBJ1-4, with a possible D match to TRBD1 (5 bases). CDR3 length: 11 residues. V lost 5 bases and J 11 bases, leaving 12 bases between the germline ends. Germline V lookup: CDR1 DFQATT, CDR2 SNEGSKA (reference sequence). The CDR3 nucleotides read TGCAGTGCTGACGCTGGGACGAAACTGTTTTTT. This gives the protein CSADAGTKLFF.

Concerning this clone: In the same sample, other DNA sequences code for this CDR3. V and J are TRBV5-1 and TRBJ1-4, with D possibly TRBD1 on 5 matching bases. The CDR3 is 14 amino acids. Germline V gene sequence: CDR1 SGHRS, CDR2 YFSETQ. The V and J ends lost 0 bases and 3 bases respectively, with 6 bases between them. The CDR3 loop is CASSLVGANEKLFF. CDR3 coding DNA: TGCGCCAGCAGCTTGGTAGGGGCTAATGAAAAACTGTTTTTT.

The gene calls are TRBV5-8 and TRBJ2-3; D gene ambiguous. The CDR3 is made up of 14 amino acids. Germline-derived CDR1 and CDR2 are SGHTS and YDEGEE. V lost 2 bases to trimming and J lost 2 bases, with 9 bases between them. The CDR3 reads CASSLGAATDTQYF. The CDR3 bases are TGTGCCAGCAGCTTAGGTGCGGCCACAGATACGCAGTATTTT.

The chain employs TRBV7-2 and TRBJ1-5; no clear D gene. Germline CDR1 is SGHTA and CDR2 is FQGNSA. The CDR3 has 16 amino acids. Trimming took off 5 bases at V and 2 bases at J, with 16 bases between the two ends. This chain's CDR3 is CASSPLEVRGNQPQHF. CDR3 nucleotide sequence: TGTGCCAGCAGCCCCCTCGAGGTCCGAGGCAATCAGCCCCAGCATTTT.

The V and J genes are TRBV4-3 and TRBJ2-7; 12 nucleotides agree with TRBD2. The germline V gene encodes CDR1 LGHNA and CDR2 YSLEER. CDR3 size: 15 residues. V trimming: 4 bases; J trimming: 6 bases; junction bases outside the gene matches: 7. CDR3 bases: TGCGCCAGCAGCCCTTCACCGGGACTAGCGGGCGAGCAGTACTTC. It is translated as CASSPSPGLAGEQYF.

On this clone itself: The same CDR3 can be traced to other DNA sequences in this sample. The chain has TRBV12-5 and TRBJ2-1; D is ambiguous. V was pared by 3 bases and J by 6 bases, with 3 bases between. Germline CDR1 and CDR2: LGHNT and FRNRAP. This CDR3 spans 11 amino acids. The CDR3 loop is CASGLLNEQFF. DNA for the CDR3: TGTGCTAGTGGTTTACTCAATGAGCAGTTCTTC. The whole variable domain, remainder taken from reference TRBV12-5 and TRBJ2-1, is DARVTQTPRHKVTEMGQEVTMRCQPILGHNTVFWYRQTMMQGLELLAYFRNRAPLDDSGMPKDRFSAEMPDATLATLKIQPSEPRDSAVYFCASGLLNEQFFGPGTRLTVL.

The CDR3 reads CASSQLLLSGYNEQFF. CDR3 nucleotide sequence: TGTGCCAGCAGCCAACTGCTACTATCCGGTTACAATGAGCAGTTCTTC. The rearrangement links TRBV11-2 to TRBJ2-1; no definite D call. Trimming removed 5 bases from V and 4 bases from J, with 18 bases in between. CDR3 length equals 16 residues. From germline, CDR1 is SGHAT and CDR2 FQNNGV.

In this sample, this clone turned up a few times. J is TRBJ2-3 and V is TRBV7-3; D might be TRBD2 (6 bases). V lost 5 bases to trimming and J lost 2 bases, with 14 bases between them. Germline assignment: CDR1 SGHTA and CDR2 FQGTGA. The CDR3 spans 15 residues. The CDR3 DNA reads as TGTGCCAGCAGCGCCGGGAGAACCCACACAGATACGCAGTATTTT. Amino acids: CASSAGRTHTDTQYF.

The CDR3 here is CSVEAGNTIYF. The CDR3 nucleotides read TGCAGCGTTGAAGCGGGAAACACCATATATTTT. The chain recombines TRBV29-1 with TRBJ1-3; no clear D gene. Trimming left V 1 base short and J 4 bases short, with 2 bases between. The germline CDR1 and CDR2 sequences are SQVTM and ANQGSEA. This CDR3 region has 11 residues.

The rearrangement links TRBV7-2 to TRBJ2-7; no reliable D call. The CDR3 loop spans 13 amino acids. The germline V gene has CDR1 SGHTA and CDR2 FQGNSA. Trimming left V 3 bases short and J 2 bases short, with 8 bases between. CDR3: CASSFGVAYEQYF. Written as DNA, the CDR3 is TGTGCCAGCAGCTTTGGGGTAGCCTACGAGCAGTACTTC.

This clone was observed a few times. V usage is TRBV19 and J usage is TRBJ1-1; no reliable D call. CDR1 LNHDA and CDR2 SQIVND come from the germline V gene (reference sequence). Trimming took off 9 bases at V and 6 bases at J, with 5 bases between the two ends. The CDR3 consists of 9 residues. In DNA, the CDR3 is TGTGCCAGCGGACCTGAAGCTTTCTTT. It encodes CASGPEAFF.

The CDR3 nucleotides are TGTGCCAGCAGCTTAGGGGACAGGGGCTATGGCTACACCTTC. It specifies CASSLGDRGYGYTF. The rearrangement links TRBV7-8 to TRBJ1-2; 10 bases fit TRBD1. The CDR3 is 14 amino acids. Germline assignment: CDR1 SGHVS and CDR2 FQNEAQ. J lost 4 bases, V lost 1 base, and 0 bases had no gene match.

This clone has a handful of counts. The rearrangement joins TRBV5-4 to TRBJ2-5; no reliable D call. The germline CDR1 and CDR2 sequences are SGHNT and YYREEE (reference sequence). CDR3 length: 11 residues. Trimming pared 3 bases from V and 1 base from J, leaving 1 base between. The CDR3 loop reads CASSSQETQYF. The CDR3 nucleotides are TGTGCCAGCAGCTCCCAAGAGACCCAGTACTTC.

The rearrangement links TRBV27 to TRBJ2-7; 13 bases map to TRBD2. J was trimmed by 4 bases and V by 3 bases; bases with no gene match: 6. This CDR3 is 16 amino acids long. Germline CDR1 MNHEY, CDR2 SMNVEV (reference sequence). The CDR3 nucleotides read TGTGCCAGCAGTTTTGGACTAGCGGGAGCGAAATACGAGCAGTACTTC. Amino acid sequence: CASSFGLAGAKYEQYF.

The chain couples TRBV9 to TRBJ2-2; TRBD2 aligns across 8 bases. V lost 4 bases to trimming and J lost 4 bases; unmatched junction nucleotides: 6. Germline-derived CDR1 and CDR2 are SGDLS and YYNGEE. This CDR3 is 15 amino acids long. CDR3 nucleotide sequence: TGTGCCAGCAGCCGCCTTAGCGGGGCCACCGGGGAGCTGTTTTTT. Its protein product is CASSRLSGATGELFF. Based on the CDR3 plus reference TRBV9 and TRBJ2-2, the full variable domain is DSGVTQTPKHLITATGQRVTLRCSPRSGDLSVYWYQQSLDQGLQFLIQYYNGEERAKGNILERFSAQQFPDLHSELNLSSLELGDSALYFCASSRLSGATGELFFGEGSRLTVL.